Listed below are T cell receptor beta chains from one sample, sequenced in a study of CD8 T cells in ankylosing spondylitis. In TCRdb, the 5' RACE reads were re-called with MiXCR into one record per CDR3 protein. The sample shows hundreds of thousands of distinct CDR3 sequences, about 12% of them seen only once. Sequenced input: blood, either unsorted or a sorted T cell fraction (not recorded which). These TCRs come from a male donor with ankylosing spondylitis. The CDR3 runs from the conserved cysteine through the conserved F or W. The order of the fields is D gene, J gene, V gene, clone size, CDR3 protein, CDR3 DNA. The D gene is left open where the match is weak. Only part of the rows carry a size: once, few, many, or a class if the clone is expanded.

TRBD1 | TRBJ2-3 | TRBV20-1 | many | CSAQGADTQYF | TGCAGTGCGCAGGGGGCCGATACGCAGTATTTT
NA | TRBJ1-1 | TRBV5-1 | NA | CASSSLTGGTEAFF | TGCGCCAGCAGCTCCCTAACCGGCGGGACTGAAGCTTTCTTT
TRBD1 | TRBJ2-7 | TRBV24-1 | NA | CATSDPQGQGRGEQYF | TGTGCCACCAGTGATCCCCAGGGACAGGGGAGAGGCGAGCAGTACTTC
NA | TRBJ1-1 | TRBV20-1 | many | CSVSPASTEAFF | TGCAGTGTATCGCCGGCCTCCACTGAAGCTTTCTTT
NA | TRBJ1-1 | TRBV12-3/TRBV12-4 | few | CASSFSLAEAFF | TGTGCCAGCAGTTTCTCACTAGCTGAAGCTTTCTTT
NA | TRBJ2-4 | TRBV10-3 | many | CAISDMRAASQNIQYF | TGTGCCATCAGTGATATGAGGGCTGCCAGCCAGAACATTCAGTACTTC
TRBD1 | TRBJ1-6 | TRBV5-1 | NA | CASSLDRGHSPLHF | TGCGCCAGCAGCTTGGATAGGGGGCACTCACCCCTCCACTTT
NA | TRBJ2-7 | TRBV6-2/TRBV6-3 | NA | CASGGPDPREQYF | TGTGCCAGCGGAGGTCCTGACCCGAGGGAGCAGTACTTC
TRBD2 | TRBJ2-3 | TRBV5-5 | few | CASSLVRGRFLSTDTQYF | TGTGCCAGCAGCTTGGTTCGCGGGAGATTTCTTAGCACAGATACGCAGTATTTT
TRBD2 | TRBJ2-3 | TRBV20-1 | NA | CSARDSRLARTDTQYF | TGCAGTGCTAGAGATTCGAGACTAGCGCGCACAGATACGCAGTATTTT
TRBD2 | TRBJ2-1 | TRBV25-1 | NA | CASSKLGTGQGLAGWNEQFF | TGTGCCAGCAGTAAATTGGGGACAGGACAAGGACTAGCGGGTTGGAATGAGCAGTTCTTC
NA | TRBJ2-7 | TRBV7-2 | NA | CASSSDTGTPYF | TGTGCCAGCAGCTCCGACACAGGTACTCCGTACTTC
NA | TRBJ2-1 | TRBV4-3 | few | CASSQDARTAQQFF | TGCGCCAGCAGCCAAGATGCCCGGACAGCCCAGCAGTTCTTC
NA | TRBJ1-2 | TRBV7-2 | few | CASSLNRLETTDF | TGTGCCAGCAGCTTAAATCGACTGGAGACTACAGACTTC
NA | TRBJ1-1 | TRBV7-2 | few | CASSLVRGLAFF | TGTGCCAGCAGCTTGGTGCGGGGGCTTGCTTTCTTT
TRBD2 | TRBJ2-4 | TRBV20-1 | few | CSANSGTRNIQYF | TGCAGTGCAAATTCCGGGACTAGAAACATTCAGTACTTC
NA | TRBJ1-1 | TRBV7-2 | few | CASSFMGAEAFF | TGTGCCAGCAGCTTCATGGGGGCTGAAGCTTTCTTT
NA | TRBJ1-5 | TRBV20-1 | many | CSATYMINQPQHF | TGCAGTGCTACCTACATGATCAATCAGCCCCAGCATTTT
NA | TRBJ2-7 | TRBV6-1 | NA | CASSETLKTNYEQYF | TGTGCCAGCAGTGAGACCCTCAAAACTAACTACGAGCAGTACTTC
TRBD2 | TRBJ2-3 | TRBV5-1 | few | CASRGLGHIDTQYF | TGCGCCAGCAGGGGACTAGGGCACATAGATACGCAGTATTTT
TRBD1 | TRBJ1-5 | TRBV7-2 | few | CASSTQGGSNQPQHF | TGTGCCAGCAGCACCCAGGGGGGTAGCAATCAGCCCCAGCATTTT
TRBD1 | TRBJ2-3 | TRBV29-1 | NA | CSAIKDRGDADTQYF | TGCAGCGCCATAAAGGACAGGGGAGATGCAGATACGCAGTATTTT
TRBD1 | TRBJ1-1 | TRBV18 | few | CASSSWTGANTEAFF | TGTGCCAGCTCATCATGGACAGGAGCGAACACTGAAGCTTTCTTT
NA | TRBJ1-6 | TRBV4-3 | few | CASSQASTVNSPLHF | TGCGCCAGCAGCCAGGCATCGACAGTTAATTCACCCCTCCACTTT
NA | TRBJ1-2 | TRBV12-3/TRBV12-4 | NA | CAVQGRVYGYTF | TGTGCCGTACAGGGTCGGGTTTATGGCTACACCTTC
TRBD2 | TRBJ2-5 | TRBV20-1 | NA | CSGQRGGVETQYF | TGCAGTGGCCAGCGGGGCGGGGTGGAGACCCAGTACTTC
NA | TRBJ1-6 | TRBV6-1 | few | CASIANREGSPLHF | TGTGCCAGCATAGCAAACAGGGAAGGTTCACCCCTCCACTTT
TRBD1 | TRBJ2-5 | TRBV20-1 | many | CSANRGETQYF | TGCAGCGCCAACAGGGGAGAGACCCAGTACTTC